Listed below are T cell receptor beta chains from one sample, sequenced in a study of cytomegalovirus exposure and HLA in healthy donors. TCRdb keeps only in-frame clones here, not all; method: immunoSEQ multiplex PCR. The sample carries some 220,000 clones, approximately 85% recorded once. Material: PBMCs. Every receptor here comes from a girl aged 2-9 years in good health and CMV-seronegative. CDR3s include the opening cysteine and the closing phenylalanine or tryptophan. The D gene is left open where the match is weak. Expanded clones are given a class, and other clones once, few, many or no size at all.

J	D	size	V	CDR3	DNA
TRBJ2-1	TRBD2	NA	TRBV6-5	CASSWTSGKYNEQFF	TGTGCCAGCAGTTGGACTAGCGGGAAGTACAATGAGCAGTTCTTC
TRBJ1-5	NA	NA	TRBV15	CATSRVDQPQHF	TGTGCCACCAGCAGAGTAGATCAGCCCCAGCATTTT
TRBJ2-2	NA	NA	TRBV7-7	CASSFLNTGELFF	TGTGCCAGCAGCTTTCTCAACACCGGGGAGCTGTTTTTT
TRBJ2-4	NA	NA	TRBV5-1	CASSLAPRAPANIQYF	TGCGCCAGCAGCTTGGCGCCCAGGGCACCCGCAAACATTCAGTACTTC
TRBJ2-5	TRBD1	NA	TRBV6-5	CASSYLRTGAETQYF	TGTGCCAGCAGTTACTTGAGGACAGGGGCCGAGACCCAGTACTTC
TRBJ1-5	TRBD1	NA	TRBV19	CASSKTGAGSNQPQHF	TGTGCCAGTAGTAAGACAGGGGCGGGGAGCAATCAGCCCCAGCATTTT
TRBJ1-2	TRBD1	NA	TRBV5-1	CASSWGQGFGYTF	TGCGCCAGCAGCTGGGGACAGGGGTTTGGCTACACCTTC
TRBJ2-7	TRBD1	NA	TRBV4-1	CASSQAQGVTYEQYF	TGCGCCAGCAGCCAAGCGCAGGGGGTCACCTACGAGCAGTACTTC
TRBJ2-1	NA	NA	TRBV4-1	CASSQGGPNGNPTNEQFF	TGCGCCAGCAGCCAAGGGGGGCCCAATGGGAACCCTACAAATGAGCAGTTCTTC
TRBJ1-2	NA	NA	TRBV27	CASSLQGLGYGYTF	TGTGCCAGCAGTTTACAGGGTTTAGGCTATGGCTACACCTTC
TRBJ2-7	TRBD1	few	TRBV6-1	CASKGQGGAYEQYF	TGTGCCAGCAAGGGACAGGGGGGTGCCTACGAGCAGTACTTC
TRBJ1-1	TRBD1	NA	TRBV2	CASRHEGAGGVEAFF	TGTGCCAGCAGGCACGAAGGAGCAGGGGGTGTAGAAGCTTTCTTT
TRBJ1-5	NA	NA	TRBV11-2	CASSLEGFGQPQHF	TGTGCCAGCAGCTTAGAGGGTTTCGGGCAGCCCCAGCATTTT
TRBJ2-2	NA	NA	TRBV15	CATSRTNFGELFF	TGTGCCACCAGCAGGACAAATTTCGGGGAGCTGTTTTTT
TRBJ2-2	NA	NA	TRBV30	CAWRLGSSNTGELFF	TGTGCCTGGAGGTTGGGCTCGTCGAACACCGGGGAGCTGTTTTTT
TRBJ2-5	TRBD2	NA	TRBV7-3	CASSYGTSDTQYF	TGTGCCAGCAGCTACGGGACTAGCGATACCCAGTACTTC
TRBJ1-3	TRBD1	NA	TRBV7-3	CASSPGQGLNTIYF	TGTGCCAGCAGCCCCGGACAGGGATTAAACACCATATATTTT
TRBJ2-3	NA	NA	TRBV6-5	CASSPRVVRADTQYF	TGTGCCAGCAGTCCCAGGGTGGTTCGGGCAGATACGCAGTATTTT
TRBJ1-2	NA	NA	TRBV27	CASSPDRPMTHANYGYTF	TGTGCCAGCAGTCCAGATCGACCGATGACACACGCTAACTATGGCTACACCTTC
TRBJ2-7	NA	NA	TRBV6-5	CASSTVRSAHEQYF	TGTGCCAGCAGCACCGTTAGGAGTGCCCACGAGCAGTACTTC
TRBJ2-7	NA	NA	TRBV18	CASSPLTTSSYEQYF	TGTGCCAGCTCACCATTAACTACAAGCTCCTACGAGCAGTACTTC
TRBJ2-7	TRBD1	NA	TRBV5-1	CASSLDRGVYEQYF	TGCGCCAGCAGCCTCGACAGGGGGGTCTACGAGCAGTACTTC
TRBJ2-3	NA	once	TRBV4-1	CASSQGRGSTDTQYF	TGCGCCAGCAGCCAAGGGCGGGGTAGCACAGATACGCAGTATTTT
TRBJ2-1	TRBD2	NA	TRBV14	CASSQLTSGGAYNEQFF	TGTGCCAGCAGCCAATTGACTAGCGGGGGGGCCTACAATGAGCAGTTCTTC
TRBJ2-1	NA	NA	TRBV19	CASSIENHAEWNEQFF	TGTGCCAGTAGTATAGAGAACCACGCGGAGTGGAATGAGCAGTTCTTC
TRBJ1-1	TRBD1	NA	TRBV28	CASGTGGAGTEAFF	TGTGCCAGCGGGACAGGGGGCGCGGGTACTGAAGCTTTCTTT
TRBJ2-5	NA	NA	TRBV19	CASSILSSRETQYF	TGTGCCAGTAGTATCCTCTCTAGCCGAGAGACCCAGTACTTC
TRBJ1-1	NA	once	TRBV25-1	CASSEYRGLNTEAFF	TGTGCCAGCAGTGAATATAGGGGGTTAAACACTGAAGCTTTCTTT
TRBJ1-1	TRBD1	NA	TRBV7-3	CASSPNRGGDTEAFF	TGTGCCAGCAGCCCCAACAGGGGGGGCGACACTGAAGCTTTCTTT
TRBJ2-2	TRBD1	NA	TRBV5-4	CASSPPLWSTGTGPTGELFF	TGTGCCAGCAGCCCCCCTCTGTGGTCTACGGGGACAGGACCCACCGGGGAGCTGTTTTTT
TRBJ2-5	TRBD1	NA	TRBV7-6	CASSSITGGRAQYF	TGTGCCAGCAGCTCTATTACAGGGGGCCGGGCCCAGTACTTC
TRBJ2-5	TRBD2	NA	TRBV5-1	CASSLEGLAGVETQYF	TGCGCCAGCAGCTTGGAGGGACTAGCGGGAGTAGAGACCCAGTACTTC
TRBJ2-2	TRBD2	NA	TRBV7-6	CASSLATSGRPLNTGELFF	TGTGCCAGCAGCTTAGCGACTAGCGGGAGGCCTTTGAACACCGGGGAGCTGTTTTTT
TRBJ1-2	TRBD1	NA	TRBV6-5	CASSPGTGADYGYTF	TGTGCCAGCAGTCCCGGGACAGGGGCGGACTATGGCTACACCTTC
TRBJ2-1	TRBD2	NA	TRBV5-1	CASSLTSGGAGEQFF	TGCGCCAGCAGCCTGACTAGCGGGGGGGCAGGTGAGCAGTTCTTC
TRBJ2-2	TRBD2	few	TRBV5-5	CASSPPRLAGRTGELFF	TGTGCCAGCAGCCCCCCCCGACTAGCGGGACGCACCGGGGAGCTGTTTTTT
TRBJ2-2	NA	NA	TRBV21-1	CASSKNRGRNTGELFF	TGTGCCAGCAGCAAAAACAGGGGACGGAACACCGGGGAGCTGTTTTTT
TRBJ1-4	NA	NA	TRBV6-1	CASRLREKLFF	TGTGCCAGCAGGTTGAGGGAAAAACTGTTTTTT
TRBJ1-4	NA	NA	TRBV5-1	CASSLSGEKLFF	TGCGCCAGCAGCTTATCGGGTGAAAAACTGTTTTTT
TRBJ1-5	NA	NA	TRBV6-1	CASREYYSNQPQHF	TGTGCCAGCAGAGAATATTATAGCAATCAGCCCCAGCATTTT
TRBJ2-1	NA	NA	TRBV28	CASSFSGSAGYEQFF	TGTGCCAGCAGTTTCTCAGGGAGCGCGGGGTATGAGCAGTTCTTC
TRBJ2-7	NA	NA	TRBV9	CASSASSYEQYF	TGTGCCAGCAGCGCTAGCTCCTACGAGCAGTACTTC
TRBJ2-7	NA	NA	TRBV5-1	CASSFIRGGYEQYF	TGCGCCAGCAGCTTTATCAGGGGAGGGTACGAGCAGTACTTC
TRBJ1-4	NA	NA	TRBV9	CASSSKSRANEKLFF	TGTGCCAGCAGCTCAAAGTCCCGGGCTAATGAAAAACTGTTTTTT
TRBJ1-5	NA	NA	TRBV18	CASSPQGLGQPQHF	TGTGCCAGCTCACCTCAGGGCCTGGGACAGCCCCAGCATTTT